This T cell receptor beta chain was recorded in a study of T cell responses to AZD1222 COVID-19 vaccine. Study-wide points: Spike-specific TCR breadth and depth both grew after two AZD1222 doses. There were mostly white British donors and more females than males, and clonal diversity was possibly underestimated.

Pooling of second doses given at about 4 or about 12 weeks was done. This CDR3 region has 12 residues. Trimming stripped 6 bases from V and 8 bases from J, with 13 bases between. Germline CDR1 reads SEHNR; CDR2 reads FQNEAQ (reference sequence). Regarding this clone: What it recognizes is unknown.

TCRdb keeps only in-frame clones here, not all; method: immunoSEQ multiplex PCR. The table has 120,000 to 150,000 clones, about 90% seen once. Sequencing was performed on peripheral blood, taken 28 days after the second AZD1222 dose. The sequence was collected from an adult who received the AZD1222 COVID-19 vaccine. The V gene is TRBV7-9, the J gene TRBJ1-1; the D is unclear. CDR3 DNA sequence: TGTGCCAGCAGGTCCCAACGAGCAGAAGCTTTCTTT. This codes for CASRSQRAEAFF.